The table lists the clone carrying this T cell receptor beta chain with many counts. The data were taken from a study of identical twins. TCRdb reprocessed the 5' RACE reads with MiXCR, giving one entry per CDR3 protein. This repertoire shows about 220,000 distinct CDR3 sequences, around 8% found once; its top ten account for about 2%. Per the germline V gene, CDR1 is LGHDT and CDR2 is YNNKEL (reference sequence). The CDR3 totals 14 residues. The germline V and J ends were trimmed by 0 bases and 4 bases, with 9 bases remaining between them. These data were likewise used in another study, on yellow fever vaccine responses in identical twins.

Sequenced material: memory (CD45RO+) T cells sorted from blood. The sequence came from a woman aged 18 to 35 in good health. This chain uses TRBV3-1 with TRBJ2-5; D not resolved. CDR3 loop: CASSQEVSRETQYF. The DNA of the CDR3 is TGTGCCAGCAGCCAAGAGGTCAGCCGAGAGACCCAGTACTTC.